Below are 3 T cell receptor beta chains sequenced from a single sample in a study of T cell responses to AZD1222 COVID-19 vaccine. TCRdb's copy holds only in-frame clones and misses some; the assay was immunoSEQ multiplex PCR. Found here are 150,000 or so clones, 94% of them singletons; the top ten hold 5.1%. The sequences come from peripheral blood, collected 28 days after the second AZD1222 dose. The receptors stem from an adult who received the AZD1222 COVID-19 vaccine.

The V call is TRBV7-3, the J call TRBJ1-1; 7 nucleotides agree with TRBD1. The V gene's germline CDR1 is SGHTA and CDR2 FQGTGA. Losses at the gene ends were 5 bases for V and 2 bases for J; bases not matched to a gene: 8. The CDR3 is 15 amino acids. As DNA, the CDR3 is TGTGCCAGCAGCAGTACGGGACAGCCTAACACTGAAGCTTTCTTT. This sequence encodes CASSSTGQPNTEAFF. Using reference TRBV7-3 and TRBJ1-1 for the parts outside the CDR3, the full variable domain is GAGVSQTPSNKVTEKGKYVELRCDPISGHTALYWYRQSLGQGPEFLIYFQGTGAADDSGLPNDRFFAVRPEGSVSTLKIQRTERGDSAVYLCASSSTGQPNTEAFFGQGTRLTVV.

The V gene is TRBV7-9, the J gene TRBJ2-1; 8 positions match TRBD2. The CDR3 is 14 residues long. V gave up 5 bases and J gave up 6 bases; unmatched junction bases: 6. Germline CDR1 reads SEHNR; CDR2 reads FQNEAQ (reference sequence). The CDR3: CASSTTRGGNEQFF. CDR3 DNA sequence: TGTGCCAGCAGCACCACCCGGGGGGGCAATGAGCAGTTCTTC.

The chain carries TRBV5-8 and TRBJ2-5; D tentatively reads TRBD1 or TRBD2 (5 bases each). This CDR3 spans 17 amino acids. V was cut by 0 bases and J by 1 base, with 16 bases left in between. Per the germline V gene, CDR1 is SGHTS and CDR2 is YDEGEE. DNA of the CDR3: TGTGCCAGCAGCTTGGGTGGGGGTGCCGCTATCCAAGAGACCCAGTACTTC. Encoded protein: CASSLGGGAAIQETQYF. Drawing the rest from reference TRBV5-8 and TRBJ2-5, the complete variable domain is EAGVTQSPTHLIKTRGQQATLRCSPISGHTSVYWYQQALGLGLQFLLWYDEGEERNRGNFPPRFSGRQFPNYSSELNVNALELEDSALYLCASSLGGGAAIQETQYFGPGTRLLVL.